The present T cell receptor beta chain was sequenced within a study of blood T cell repertoires in COVID-19. Sequencing used immunoSEQ multiplex PCR; TCRdb keeps in-frame clones, though not all of them. The profile shows some 200,000 clones, 85% to 90% of them singletons. The table lists this clone with a few counts. This CDR3 has 15 residues. V lost 6 bases, J lost 4 bases, and 7 bases stayed unmatched. CDR1 is KGHDR, CDR2 SFDVKD, per germline. The source of this sequence is a man at least 80 years old with acute or convalescent COVID-19. Sequencing was performed on peripheral blood. The chain joins TRBV24-1 to TRBJ2-2, with 7 positions matching TRBD2. DNA for the CDR3: TGTGCCACCAGTTTGGAGGGAGGGAGCACCGGGGAGCTGTTTTTT. Translated, it gives CATSLEGGSTGELFF.